This TCR beta chain derives from a study of shared clonotypes between healthy human individuals. Findings of the study overall: Clonotypes which were not shared had lower generation probabilities than clonotypes that all four donors shared. Naive CD4 clonotypes overlapped across a few donors at approximately 5.3%. An anticipated effect of sequencing depth on clonotype sharing among donors was recognized.

Sorted-subset replicate PCR reactions contained 200 ng DNA, corresponding to about 30,000 T cell genomes. Only in-frame clones appear in the TCRdb table, and some are missing; sequencing was by immunoSEQ multiplex PCR. Among 2 million or so clones listed, about 94% were seen once. For this clone: Its antigen remains unidentified.

This CDR3 has 15 residues. Germline CDR1 reads ENHRY; CDR2 reads SYGVKD. Between the trimmed V and J ends, which lost 7 bases and 2 bases, there was a span of 16 bases. CD45RO-negative CD8 cells positively selected for CCR7 made up the naive population, which excluded terminally differentiated effector memory CD45RA+ cells. This TCR came from a man between 18 and 29 years old in good health. What was sequenced was naive CD8+ T cells sorted from blood. The chain combines TRBV10-3 with TRBJ2-3; weak D call: TRBD2 (7 bases). CDR3 sequence (DNA): TGTGCCATCACGGTCTCGGGGGGCAACACAGATACGCAGTATTTT. Translating it yields CAITVSGGNTDTQYF.